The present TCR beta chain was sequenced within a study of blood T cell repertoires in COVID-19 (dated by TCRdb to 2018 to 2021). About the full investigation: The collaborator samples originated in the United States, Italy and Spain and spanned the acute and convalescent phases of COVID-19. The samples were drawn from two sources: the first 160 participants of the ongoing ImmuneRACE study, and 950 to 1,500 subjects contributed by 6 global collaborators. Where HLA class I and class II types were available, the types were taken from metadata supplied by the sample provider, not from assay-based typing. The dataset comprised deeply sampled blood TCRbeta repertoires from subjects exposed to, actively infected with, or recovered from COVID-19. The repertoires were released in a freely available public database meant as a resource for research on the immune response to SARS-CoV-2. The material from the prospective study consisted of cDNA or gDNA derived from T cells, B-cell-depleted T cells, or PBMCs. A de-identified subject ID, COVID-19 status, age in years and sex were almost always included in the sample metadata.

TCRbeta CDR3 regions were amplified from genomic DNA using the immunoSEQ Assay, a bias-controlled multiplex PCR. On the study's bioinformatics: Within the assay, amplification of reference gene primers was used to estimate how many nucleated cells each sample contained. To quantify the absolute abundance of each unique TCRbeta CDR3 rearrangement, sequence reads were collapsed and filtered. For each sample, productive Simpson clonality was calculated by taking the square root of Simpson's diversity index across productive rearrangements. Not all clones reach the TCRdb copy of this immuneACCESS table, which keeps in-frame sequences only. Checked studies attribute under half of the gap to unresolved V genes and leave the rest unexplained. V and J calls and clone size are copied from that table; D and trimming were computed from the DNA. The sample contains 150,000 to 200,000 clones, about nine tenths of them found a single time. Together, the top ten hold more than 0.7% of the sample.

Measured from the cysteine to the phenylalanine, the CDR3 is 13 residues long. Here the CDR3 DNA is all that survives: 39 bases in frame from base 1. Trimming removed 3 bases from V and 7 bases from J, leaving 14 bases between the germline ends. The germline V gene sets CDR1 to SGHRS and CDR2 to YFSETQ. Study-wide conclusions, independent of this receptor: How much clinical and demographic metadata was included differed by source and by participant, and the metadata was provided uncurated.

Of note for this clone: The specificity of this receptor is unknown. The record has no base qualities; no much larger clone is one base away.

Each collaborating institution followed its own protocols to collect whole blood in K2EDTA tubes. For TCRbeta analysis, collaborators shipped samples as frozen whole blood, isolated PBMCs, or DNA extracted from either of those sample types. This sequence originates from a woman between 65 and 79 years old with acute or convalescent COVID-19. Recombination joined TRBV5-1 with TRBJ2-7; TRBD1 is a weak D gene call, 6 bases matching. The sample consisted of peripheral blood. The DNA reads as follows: TGCGCCAGCAGCTCCGAGGGACACGGGGAGCAGTACTTC. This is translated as CASSSEGHGEQYF.